This T cell receptor beta chain was observed in a study of identical twins. From the 5' RACE reads, TCRdb called clonotypes with MiXCR, one entry per CDR3 protein. The table lists 1.5 million to 2 million distinct CDR3 sequences, 32% of them singletons, with around 0.25% in the top ten. This clonotype was obtained from a newborn girl in good health. Material for sequencing was cord blood.

CDR3 DNA: TGCGCCAGCAGTGAGCCTCGGGATGGGACAGGGATGGTTTTTGGGTATGGCTACACCTTC. The encoded protein is CASSEPRDGTGMVFGYGYTF. The chain uses TRBV10-1 and TRBJ1-2; 9 positions agree with TRBD1. The length of the CDR3 is 20 residues. V shed 2 bases and J 5 bases; nucleotides not matched to a gene: 21. From germline, CDR1 is WNHNN and CDR2 SYGVQD (reference sequence).